Following are 9 T cell receptor beta chains from one sample sequenced in a study of Ad26.COV2.S vaccination and SARS-CoV-2 variants. Treatment indicated: around 19 received Ad26.COV2.S at low or high dose, single or two shots; 5 received placebo; per-sample allocation not given. At day 63 after the first vaccine or placebo injection, samples were drawn. The data were produced by immunoSEQ multiplex PCR, yet TCRdb's version contains in-frame clones alone and is incomplete. Counted here are around 300,000 clones, 86% occurring once; the ten biggest clones make up over 8.5%. This material consisted of peripheral blood, taken in a trial of Ad26.COV2.S vaccine versus placebo. These receptors came from a person between 18 and 59 years old who received the Ad26.COV2.S COVID-19 vaccine or a placebo.

The CDR3 bases are TGTGCCAGCAGTTCCACTGGGAACAAAAACATTCAGTACTTC. It yields the protein CASSSTGNKNIQYF. V usage is TRBV9 and J usage is TRBJ2-4; D is uncertain. The CDR3 is 14 amino acids. Looked up from germline, CDR1 is SGDLS and CDR2 is YYNGEE. Trimming cost V 5 bases and J 3 bases, with 12 bases left between them.

J is TRBJ1-5 and V is TRBV19; D uncertain. The CDR3 loop spans 13 amino acids. V was cut by 2 bases and J by 3 bases, with 5 bases left in between. Germline lookup yields CDR1 LNHDA and CDR2 SQIVND (reference sequence). The CDR3 loop reads CASSIQFNQPQHF. The CDR3 DNA is TGTGCCAGTAGTATACAGTTCAATCAGCCCCAGCATTTT. The variable domain in full, with the rest retrieved from reference TRBV19 and TRBJ1-5, is DGGITQSPKYLFRKEGQNVTLSCEQNLNHDAMYWYRQDPGQGLRLIYYSQIVNDFQKGDIAEGYSVSREKKESFPLTVTSAQKNPTAFYLCASSIQFNQPQHFGDGTRLSIL.

This clone was found once. The chain joins TRBV27 to TRBJ2-3, with D possibly TRBD2 on 6 matching bases. V gave up 6 bases and J gave up 1 base, with 11 bases separating them. The CDR3 is made up of 14 amino acids. Germline CDR1 and CDR2: MNHEY and SMNVEV (reference sequence). This CDR3 reads CASSTKRGTDTQYF. The CDR3 DNA sequence: TGTGCCAGCAGCACCAAGCGGGGCACAGATACGCAGTATTTT.

The rearrangement joins TRBV9 to TRBJ2-7; a possible D gene is TRBD2 (6 bases). Germline CDR1 and CDR2: SGDLS and YYNGEE. V was cut by 2 bases and J by 0 bases, with 12 bases left in between. The CDR3 extends over 15 amino acids. The CDR3 sequence: CASSVGLLRSYEQYF. In DNA form, the CDR3 reads TGTGCCAGCAGCGTTGGACTACTACGCTCCTACGAGCAGTACTTC.

This chain uses TRBV5-1 with TRBJ2-3; no clear D gene. Germline V lookup: CDR1 SGHRS, CDR2 YFSETQ. CDR3 length equals 17 residues. Trimming took 2 bases from V and 2 from J, leaving 18 bases between them. This CDR3 reads CASSFSGPPTYTDTQYF. The CDR3 nucleotides read TGCGCCAGCAGCTTCTCCGGGCCGCCCACTTACACAGATACGCAGTATTTT.

The chain carries TRBV9 and TRBJ1-2; TRBD1 aligns across 9 bases. CDR3 length equals 15 residues. J gave up 3 bases and V 5 bases, and 8 bases lay outside the gene matches. From germline, CDR1 is SGDLS and CDR2 YYNGEE. The CDR3 sequence: CASSRTGGGDYGYTF. CDR3 nucleotides: TGTGCCAGCAGTCGAACAGGGGGCGGGGACTATGGCTACACCTTC.

The chain carries TRBV10-3 and TRBJ1-4, with D possibly being TRBD1 (6 bases). Germline assignment: CDR1 ENHRY and CDR2 SYGVKD. The CDR3 contains 13 residues. The germline V and J ends were trimmed by 7 bases and 7 bases, with 13 bases remaining between them. For the CDR3, the DNA is TGTGCCATCAAGGAGGCAGGGGTTGAAAAACTGTTTTTT. Residues: CAIKEAGVEKLFF.

This sequence joins TRBV7-3 and TRBJ2-5; D is possibly TRBD2 (5 bases). The CDR3 runs to 16 residues. Germline V gene sequence: CDR1 SGHTA, CDR2 FQGTGA. Trimming pared 4 bases from V and 4 bases from J, leaving 19 bases between. As DNA, the CDR3 is TGTGCCAGCAGCTCCGGGGTTATTCAGTCGCGAGAGACCCAGTACTTC. Amino acids: CASSSGVIQSRETQYF.

This clone was recorded once. The rearrangement uses TRBV5-6 and TRBJ2-2, with D perhaps matching TRBD1 (5 bases). This CDR3 has 15 residues. Between the trimmed V and J ends, which lost 0 bases and 6 bases, there was a span of 12 bases. Germline CDR1 SGHDT, CDR2 YYEEEE. CDR3 protein: CASSLAGSGAGELFF. The CDR3 bases are TGTGCCAGCAGCTTGGCAGGGTCGGGTGCCGGGGAGCTGTTTTTT.